The clone carrying this T cell receptor beta chain was picked up a small number of times. Its antigen is still unknown. This sample stems from a study of graft-versus-host responses after intestinal transplantation. The overall study: Recipients were given multivisceral, liver-intestinal, or isolated intestinal transplants. The study gave all recipients anti-thymocyte globulin induction, then tacrolimus and steroids for 2 to 3 years. General observations from the study: GvH clones detected in recipient marrow included some appearing first in ileum or blood. Maximum circulating GvH clone levels tracked with early post-transplant HvG decreases.

Germline-derived CDR1 and CDR2 are SGHKS and YYEKEE (reference sequence). The CDR3 is made up of 16 amino acids. Trimming removed 3 bases at V and 3 bases at J, with 19 bases between. TCRdb's table, derived via immunoSEQ multiplex PCR, lists solely in-frame clones and lacks some. This table has tens of thousands of clones, 70% to 90% appearing once. This material consisted of PBMCs, taken 28 days after intestinal transplant. The sequence was collected from a human patient who received an intestinal transplant, so some T cells may come from the graft donor. V gene TRBV5-5 combines with J gene TRBJ2-7, with D maybe TRBD1 (6 bases). The chain's CDR3 is CASSSLSAPRGYEQYF. In DNA form, the CDR3 reads TGTGCCAGCAGCTCCTTGTCGGCCCCCAGGGGCTACGAGCAGTACTTC.